The clone carrying this TCR beta chain was observed a handful of times. The sample belongs to a study of T cells in Graves' hyperthyroidism and ophthalmopathy. Ophthalmopathy cases met thresholds of Clinical Activity Score at least 3, NOSPECS grade at least 4 and duration under 3 months. From RNA transcripts, TCR beta CDR3 regions were amplified. Carried out on the TCR CDR3, a first-round RT-PCR used the HTBI primer set. From the multiplex PCR reads, TCRdb called clonotypes with MiXCR, one entry per CDR3 protein. Here the sample spans hundreds of thousands of distinct CDR3 sequences, 20% to 25% being singletons. The J segment lost 4 bases and the V segment lost 2 bases, leaving 7 bases of the junction unmatched. CDR1 and CDR2 from the germline V gene are DFQATT and SNEGSKA (reference sequence). The CDR3 extends over 15 amino acids.

Material for sequencing was blood. This sequence originates from a man younger than 45 with Graves' ophthalmopathy. The chain links TRBV20-1 to TRBJ2-1; 8 bases are shared with TRBD2. CDR3 loop: CSARSGTRAYNEQFF. In nucleotides, the CDR3 is TGCAGTGCTAGATCCGGGACTAGAGCTTACAATGAGCAGTTCTTC.